This note documents a single T cell receptor (beta chain) sequence. Its antigen is unidentified. Germline V gene sequence: CDR1 MNHEY, CDR2 SMNVEV (reference sequence). Trimming took 0 bases from V and 5 from J, leaving 13 bases between them. This CDR3 has 15 amino acids. This specimen belongs to a study of T cell responses to AZD1222 COVID-19 vaccine. Broader study findings: Close to half of all spike-specific TCRs reportedly target regions of the variants that are unmutated. Donor demographics were predominantly white British with a female majority; clonal diversity may be underestimated.

Clones were sequenced by immunoSEQ multiplex PCR, and TCRdb holds only the in-frame ones, with some missing. The data show about 110,000 clones, with roughly 92% seen just once and over 6.5% held by the top ten. The rearrangement links TRBV27 to TRBJ1-2; a weak D match, TRBD1 (5 bases). The sample was peripheral blood, taken on day 0 of AZD1222 vaccination. The receptor was derived from an adult in good health. CDR3 nucleotides: TGTGCCAGCAGTTTATCTCCGGGGCCCCCTTATGGCTACACCTTC. This sequence encodes CASSLSPGPPYGYTF.